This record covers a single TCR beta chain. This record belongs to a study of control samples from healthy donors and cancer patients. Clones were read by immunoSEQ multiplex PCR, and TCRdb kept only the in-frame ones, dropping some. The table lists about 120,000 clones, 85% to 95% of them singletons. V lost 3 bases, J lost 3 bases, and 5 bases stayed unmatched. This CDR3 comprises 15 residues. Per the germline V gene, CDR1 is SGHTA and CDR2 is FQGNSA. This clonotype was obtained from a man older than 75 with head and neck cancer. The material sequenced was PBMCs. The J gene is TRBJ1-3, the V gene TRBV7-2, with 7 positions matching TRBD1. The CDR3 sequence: CASSLYDRVGNTIYF. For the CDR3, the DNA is TGTGCCAGCAGCTTGTATGACAGGGTTGGAAACACCATATATTTT.